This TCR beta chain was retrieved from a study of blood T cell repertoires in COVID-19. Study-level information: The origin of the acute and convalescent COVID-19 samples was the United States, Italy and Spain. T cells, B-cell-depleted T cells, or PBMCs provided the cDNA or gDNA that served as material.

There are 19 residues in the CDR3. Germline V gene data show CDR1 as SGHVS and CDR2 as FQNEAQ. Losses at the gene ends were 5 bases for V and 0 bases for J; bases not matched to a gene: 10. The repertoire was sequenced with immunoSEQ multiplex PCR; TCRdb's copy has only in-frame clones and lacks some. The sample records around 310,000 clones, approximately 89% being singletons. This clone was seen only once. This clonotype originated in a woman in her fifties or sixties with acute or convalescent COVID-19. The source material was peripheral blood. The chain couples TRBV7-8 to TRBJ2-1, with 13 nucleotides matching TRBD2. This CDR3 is CASSPGLAGEGASYNEQFF. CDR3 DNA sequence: TGTGCCAGCAGCCCCGGACTAGCGGGAGAAGGGGCCTCCTACAATGAGCAGTTCTTC.